The source of this T cell receptor (beta chain) is a study of identical twins. Study-wide results and limits: Out-of-frame alpha sequences common to twins exhibited an excess of low generation probability.

MiXCR, run by TCRdb on the 5' RACE reads, gives a single entry per CDR3 protein. The sample has nearly 900,000 distinct CDR3 sequences; about 12% are singletons. The CDR3 is 14 amino acids. From germline, CDR1 is DFQATT and CDR2 SNEGSKA (reference sequence). V lost 6 bases, J lost 9 bases, and 12 bases stayed unmatched. This clonotype showed up just a few times. Its target is not known. These data were likewise used in another study, on yellow fever vaccine responses in identical twins. That paper notes: The T cell response to vaccination in identical twins was reportedly partly convergent and partly personalized.

This rearrangement joins TRBV20-1 to TRBJ2-2; TRBD2 matches at 8 bases. The sequenced material came from PBMCs. This receptor was identified in a woman aged 18-29 years in good health. The CDR3 nucleotides read TGCAGTGCACCCGGGTTAGCGGGATCGCGGGAGCTGTTTTTT. Protein sequence: CSAPGLAGSRELFF.